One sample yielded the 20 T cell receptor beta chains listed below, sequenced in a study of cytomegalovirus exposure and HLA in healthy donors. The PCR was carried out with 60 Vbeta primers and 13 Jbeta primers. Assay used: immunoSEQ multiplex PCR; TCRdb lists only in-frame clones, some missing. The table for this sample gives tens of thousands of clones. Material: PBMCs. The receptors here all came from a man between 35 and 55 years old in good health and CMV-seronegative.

Here the CDR3 DNA reads TGTGCCAGCAGTGAATGGGGACAGGGACGTTCTCCCATATATTTT. As protein: CASSEWGQGRSPIYF. The V and J genes are TRBV6-1 and TRBJ1-3, with 9 bases that match TRBD1. Germline CDR1 reads MNHNS; CDR2 reads SASEGT. The CDR3 consists of 15 residues. V lost 2 bases to trimming and J lost 11 bases; unmatched junction nucleotides: 10.

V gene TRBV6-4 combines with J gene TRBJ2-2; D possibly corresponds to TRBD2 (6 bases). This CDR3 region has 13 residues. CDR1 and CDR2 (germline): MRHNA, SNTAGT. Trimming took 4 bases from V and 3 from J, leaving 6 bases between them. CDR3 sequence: CASSGGDTGELFF. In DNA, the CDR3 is TGTGCCAGCAGTGGCGGGGACACCGGGGAGCTGTTTTTT.

The CDR3 bases are TGTGCCAGCAGCTTAGAGGCGAGACAGCGGGGGCCCCTCGGGGAGCAGTTCTTC. This encodes CASSLEARQRGPLGEQFF. The V gene is TRBV7-6, the J gene TRBJ2-1; TRBD2 matches 8 bases. Germline CDR1 reads SGHVS; CDR2 reads FNYEAQ. Losses at the gene ends were 1 base for V and 10 bases for J; bases not matched to a gene: 18. This CDR3 region has 18 residues.

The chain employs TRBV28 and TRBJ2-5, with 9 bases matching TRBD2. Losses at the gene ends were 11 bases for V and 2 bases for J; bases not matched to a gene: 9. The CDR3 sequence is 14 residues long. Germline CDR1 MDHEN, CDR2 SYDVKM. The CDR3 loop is CASSLAGTQETQYF. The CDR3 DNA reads TGTGCCTCATCCCTAGCGGGGACTCAAGAGACCCAGTACTTC.

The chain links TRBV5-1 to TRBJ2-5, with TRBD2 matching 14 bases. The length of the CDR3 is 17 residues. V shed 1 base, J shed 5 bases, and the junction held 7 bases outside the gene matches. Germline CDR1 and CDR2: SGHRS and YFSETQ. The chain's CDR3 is CASSLSRLAGGHETQYF. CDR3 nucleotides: TGCGCCAGCAGCTTGTCCCGACTAGCGGGGGGGCATGAGACCCAGTACTTC. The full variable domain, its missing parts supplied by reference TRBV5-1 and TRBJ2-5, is KAGVTQTPRYLIKTRGQQVTLSCSPISGHRSVSWYQQTPGQGLQFLFEYFSETQRNKGNFPGRFSGRQFSNSRSEMNVSTLELGDSALYLCASSLSRLAGGHETQYFGPGTRLLVL.

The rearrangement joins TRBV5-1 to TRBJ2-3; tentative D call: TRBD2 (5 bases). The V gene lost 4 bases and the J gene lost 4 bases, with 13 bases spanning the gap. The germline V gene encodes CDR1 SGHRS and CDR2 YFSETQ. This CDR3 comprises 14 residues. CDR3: CASSPPERADTQYF. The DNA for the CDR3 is TGCGCCAGCAGCCCCCCCGAGAGGGCAGATACGCAGTATTTT.

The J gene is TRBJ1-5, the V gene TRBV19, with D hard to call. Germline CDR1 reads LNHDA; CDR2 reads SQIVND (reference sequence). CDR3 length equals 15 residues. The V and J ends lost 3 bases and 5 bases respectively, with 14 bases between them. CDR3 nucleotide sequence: TGTGCCAGTAGTATGGGCAGGCGGGTGGATCAGCCCCAGCATTTT. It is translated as CASSMGRRVDQPQHF.

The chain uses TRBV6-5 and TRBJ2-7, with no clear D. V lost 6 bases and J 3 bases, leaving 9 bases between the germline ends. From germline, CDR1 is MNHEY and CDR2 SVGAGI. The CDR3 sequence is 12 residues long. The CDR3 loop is CASSRSGYEQYF. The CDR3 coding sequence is TGTGCCAGCAGCCGGTCGGGCTACGAGCAGTACTTC.

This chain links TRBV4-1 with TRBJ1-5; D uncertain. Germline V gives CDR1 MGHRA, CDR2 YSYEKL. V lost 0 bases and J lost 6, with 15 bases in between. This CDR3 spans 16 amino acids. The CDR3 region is CASSQDEVRGVQPQHF. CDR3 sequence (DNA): TGCGCCAGCAGCCAAGATGAGGTCCGGGGAGTTCAGCCCCAGCATTTT.

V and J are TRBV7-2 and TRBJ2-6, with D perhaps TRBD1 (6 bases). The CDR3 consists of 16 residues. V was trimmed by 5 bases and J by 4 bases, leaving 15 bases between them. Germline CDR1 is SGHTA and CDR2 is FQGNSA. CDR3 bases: TGTGCCAGCAGCCTGAAAGCAGGGGAGGGGGCCAACGTCCTGACTTTC. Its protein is CASSLKAGEGANVLTF.

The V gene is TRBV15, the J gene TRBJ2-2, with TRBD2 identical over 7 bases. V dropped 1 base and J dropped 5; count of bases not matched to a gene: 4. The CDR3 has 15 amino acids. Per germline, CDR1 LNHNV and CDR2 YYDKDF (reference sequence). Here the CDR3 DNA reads TGTGCCACCAGCAGAGTCAGGGAGGGGACCGGGGAGCTGTTTTTT. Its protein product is CATSRVREGTGELFF. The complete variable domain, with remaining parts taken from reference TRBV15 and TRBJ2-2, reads DAMVIQNPRYQVTQFGKPVTLSCSQTLNHNVMYWYQQKSSQAPKLLFHYYDKDFNNEADTPDNFQSRRPNTSFCFLDIRSPGLGDTAMYLCATSRVREGTGELFFGEGSRLTVL.

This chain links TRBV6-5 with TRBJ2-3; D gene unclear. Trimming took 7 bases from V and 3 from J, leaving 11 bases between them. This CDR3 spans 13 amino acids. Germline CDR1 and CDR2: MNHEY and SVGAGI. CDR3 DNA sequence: TGTGCCAGCATATCCGGAGTGACAGATACGCAGTATTTT. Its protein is CASISGVTDTQYF.

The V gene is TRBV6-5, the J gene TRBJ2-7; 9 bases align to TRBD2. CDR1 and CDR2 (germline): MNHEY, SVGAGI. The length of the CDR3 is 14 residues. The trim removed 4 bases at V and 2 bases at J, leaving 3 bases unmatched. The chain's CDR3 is CASSLAGDTYEQYF. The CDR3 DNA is TGTGCCAGCAGTTTAGCGGGAGACACCTACGAGCAGTACTTC.

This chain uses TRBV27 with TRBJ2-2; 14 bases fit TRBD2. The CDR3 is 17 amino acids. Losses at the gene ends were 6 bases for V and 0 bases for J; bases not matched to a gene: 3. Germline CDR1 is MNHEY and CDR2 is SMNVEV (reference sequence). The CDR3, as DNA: TGTGCCAGCAGGGGACTAGCGGGGGCTGCGAACACCGGGGAGCTGTTTTTT. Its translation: CASRGLAGAANTGELFF.

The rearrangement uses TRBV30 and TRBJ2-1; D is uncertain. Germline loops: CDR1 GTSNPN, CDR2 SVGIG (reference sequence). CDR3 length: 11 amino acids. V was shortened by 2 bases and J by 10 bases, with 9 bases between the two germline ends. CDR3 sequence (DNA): TGTGCCTGGAGTTCGAGCCGAGAGCAGTTCTTC. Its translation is CAWSSSREQFF.

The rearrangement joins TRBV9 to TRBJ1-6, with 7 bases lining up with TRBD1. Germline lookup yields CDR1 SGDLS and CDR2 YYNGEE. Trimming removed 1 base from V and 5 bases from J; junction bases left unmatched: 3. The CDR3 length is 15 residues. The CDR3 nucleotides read TGTGCCAGCAGCGTAATCGGGACAGATAATTCACCCCTCCACTTT. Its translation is CASSVIGTDNSPLHF.

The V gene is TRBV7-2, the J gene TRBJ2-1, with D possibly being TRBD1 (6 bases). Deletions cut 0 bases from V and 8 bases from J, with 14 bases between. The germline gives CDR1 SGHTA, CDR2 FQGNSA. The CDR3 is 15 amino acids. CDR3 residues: CASSLAGASRHEQFF. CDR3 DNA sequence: TGTGCCAGCAGCTTAGCGGGGGCCAGTCGTCATGAGCAGTTCTTC.

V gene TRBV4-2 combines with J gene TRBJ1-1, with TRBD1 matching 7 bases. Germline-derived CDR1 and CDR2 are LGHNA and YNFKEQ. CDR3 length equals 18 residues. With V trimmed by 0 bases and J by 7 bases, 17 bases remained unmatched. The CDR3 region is CASSQDLRTRGWEGEAFF. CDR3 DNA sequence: TGTGCCAGCAGCCAAGATCTAAGAACCAGGGGGTGGGAAGGTGAAGCTTTCTTT.

For the CDR3, the DNA is TGTGCCAGCAGCTTGCACAGGGGGCAGGATGAGCAGTTCTTC. Its translation: CASSLHRGQDEQFF. This chain joins TRBV5-5 and TRBJ2-1, with 9 bases matching TRBD1. Per germline, CDR1 SGHKS and CDR2 YYEKEE (reference sequence). J lost 8 bases, V lost 1 base, and 4 bases had no gene match. The CDR3 has 14 amino acids.

The CDR3 DNA is TGTGCCATCAGTAGCGGGGGGCCTTACGAGCAGTACTTC. Residues: CAISSGGPYEQYF. J is TRBJ2-7 and V is TRBV10-3; 9 bases are shared with TRBD2. The V gene's germline CDR1 is ENHRY and CDR2 SYGVKD. The junction had 3 bases not matched to a gene; V was cut back by 5 bases and J by 4 bases. The CDR3 has 13 residues.